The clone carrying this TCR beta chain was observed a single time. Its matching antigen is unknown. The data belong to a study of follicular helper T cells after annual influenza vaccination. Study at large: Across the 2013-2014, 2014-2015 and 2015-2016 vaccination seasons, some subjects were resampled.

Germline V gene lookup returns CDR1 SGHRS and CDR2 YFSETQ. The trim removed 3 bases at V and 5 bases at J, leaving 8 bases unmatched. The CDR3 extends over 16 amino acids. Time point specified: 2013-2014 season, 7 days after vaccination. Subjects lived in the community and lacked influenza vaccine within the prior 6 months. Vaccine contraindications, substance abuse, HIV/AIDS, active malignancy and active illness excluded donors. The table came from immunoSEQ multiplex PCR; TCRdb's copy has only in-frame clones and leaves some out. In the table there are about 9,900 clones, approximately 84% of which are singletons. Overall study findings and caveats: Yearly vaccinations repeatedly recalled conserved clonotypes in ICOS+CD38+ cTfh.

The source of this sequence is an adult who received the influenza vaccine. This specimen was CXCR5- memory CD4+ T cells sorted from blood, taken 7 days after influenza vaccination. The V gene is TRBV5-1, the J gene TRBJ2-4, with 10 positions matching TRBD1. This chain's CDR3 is CASSSGGTGVQNIQYF. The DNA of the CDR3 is TGCGCCAGCAGCTCTGGTGGGACAGGGGTACAAAACATTCAGTACTTC.